This T cell receptor (beta chain) was recorded in a study of shared clonotypes between healthy human individuals. Study findings and constraints: Generation probability values for non-shared clonotypes were lower than those for clonotypes shared by all four donors.

V lost 1 base and J lost 7, with 14 bases in between. CDR3 length equals 15 residues. Germline V gene sequence: CDR1 SNHLY, CDR2 FYNNEI. CD45RO-negative cells were positively selected for CCR7, leaving out terminally differentiated effector memory CD45RA+ cells. Sequenced by immunoSEQ multiplex PCR; TCRdb stores in-frame clones only, minus some. The sample consists of about 2 million clones, about 95% of them appearing once. As to this clone: Its antigen remains unidentified.

This clonotype was obtained from a young man in good health. The chain combines TRBV2 with TRBJ1-5; no reliable D call. The specimen sequenced was naive CD8+ T cells sorted from blood. CDR3 loop: CASSEVEGTQQPQHF. For the CDR3, the DNA is TGTGCCAGCAGTGAAGTTGAGGGAACCCAACAGCCCCAGCATTTT. The entire variable domain, with the rest obtained from reference TRBV2 and TRBJ1-5, is as follows: EPEVTQTPSHQVTQMGQEVILRCVPISNHLYFYWYRQILGQKVEFLVSFYNNEISEKSEIFDDQFSVERPDGSNFTLKIRSTKLEDSAMYFCASSEVEGTQQPQHFGDGTRLSIL.